This record concerns one T cell receptor beta chain sequence. The entry originates in a study of blood T cell repertoires in COVID-19. Study context: The analysed material was cDNA or gDNA that came from T cells, B-cell-depleted T cells, or PBMCs.

In the authors' methods: Quantification of nucleated cells was approximated via reference gene primer amplification. Only in-frame clones appear in the TCRdb table, and some are missing; sequencing was by immunoSEQ multiplex PCR. That table gives V, J and clone size, and the DNA gave D and trimming. Seen here are roughly 250,000 clones, around 90% observed once, and the top ten hold less than 3%. The junction had 13 bases not matched to a gene; V was cut back by 6 bases and J by 3 bases. From germline, CDR1 is LNHDA and CDR2 SQIVND (reference sequence). This CDR3 comprises 17 residues. This TCR was recovered from a woman aged 45-60 years who had recovered from COVID-19. The sequencing input was PBMCs or T cells enriched from blood (not recorded which). This rearrangement joins TRBV19 to TRBJ2-7; 11 nucleotides align to TRBD2. CDR3 in amino acids: CASSHGPTSGSIYEQYF. The CDR3 DNA is TGTGCCAGTAGCCATGGGCCCACTAGCGGGAGTATCTACGAGCAGTACTTC.